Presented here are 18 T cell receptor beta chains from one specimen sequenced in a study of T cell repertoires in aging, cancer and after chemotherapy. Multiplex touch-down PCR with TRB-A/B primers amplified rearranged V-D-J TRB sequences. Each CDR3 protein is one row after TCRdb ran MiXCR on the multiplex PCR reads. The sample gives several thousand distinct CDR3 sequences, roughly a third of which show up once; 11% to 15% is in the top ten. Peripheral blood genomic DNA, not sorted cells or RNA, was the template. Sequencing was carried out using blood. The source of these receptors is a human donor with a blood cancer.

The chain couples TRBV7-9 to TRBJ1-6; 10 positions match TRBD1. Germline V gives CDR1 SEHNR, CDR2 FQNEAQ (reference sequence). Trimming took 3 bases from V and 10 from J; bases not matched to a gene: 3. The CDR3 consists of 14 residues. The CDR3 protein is CASSLETGGSPLHF. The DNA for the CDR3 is TGTGCCAGCAGCTTGGAGACAGGGGGCTCACCCCTCCACTTT.

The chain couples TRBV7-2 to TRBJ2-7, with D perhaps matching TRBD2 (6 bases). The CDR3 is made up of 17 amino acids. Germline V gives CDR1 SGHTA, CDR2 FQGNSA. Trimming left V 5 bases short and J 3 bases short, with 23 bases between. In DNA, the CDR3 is TGTGCCAGCAGCCCTATGGTAGGCGGGGTATTGCGCTACGAGCAGTACTTC. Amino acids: CASSPMVGGVLRYEQYF. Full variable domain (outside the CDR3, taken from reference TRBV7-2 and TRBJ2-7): GAGVSQSPSNKVTEKGKDVELRCDPISGHTALYWYRQSLGQGLEFLIYFQGNSAPDKSGLPSDRFSAERTGGSVSTLTIQRTQQEDSAVYLCASSPMVGGVLRYEQYFGPGTRLTVT.

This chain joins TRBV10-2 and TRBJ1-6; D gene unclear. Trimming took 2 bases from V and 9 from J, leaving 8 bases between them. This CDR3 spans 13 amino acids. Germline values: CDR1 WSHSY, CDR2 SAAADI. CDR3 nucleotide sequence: TGCGCCAGCAGTGAGATCCGGGCTTCACCCCTCCACTTT. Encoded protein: CASSEIRASPLHF.

The CDR3 spells CASSYNAARDQINYGYTF. The CDR3 DNA is TGTGCCAGCAGTTACAACGCAGCCAGGGACCAGATTAACTATGGCTACACCTTC. The genes are TRBV6-2 or TRBV6-3 and TRBJ1-2; weak D call: TRBD1 (5 bases). V dropped 2 bases and J dropped 1 base, with 20 bases sitting between them. The CDR3 length is 18 residues. CDR1 and CDR2 from the germline V gene are MNHEY and SVGEGT.

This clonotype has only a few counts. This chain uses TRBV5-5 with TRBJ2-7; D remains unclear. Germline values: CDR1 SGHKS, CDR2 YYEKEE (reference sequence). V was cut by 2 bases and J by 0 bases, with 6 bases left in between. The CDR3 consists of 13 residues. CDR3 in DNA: TGTGCCAGCAGCTTAGACTTCTCCTACGAGCAGTACTTC. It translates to CASSLDFSYEQYF.

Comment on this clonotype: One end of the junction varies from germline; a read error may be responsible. CDR3 residues: CAWSAGSYNSTLHF. The CDR3 DNA reads as TGTGCCTGGAGTGCAGGATCCTATAATTCAACCCTCCACTTT. This rearrangement joins TRBV30 to TRBJ1-6; D is undetermined. Germline lookup yields CDR1 GTSNPN and CDR2 SVGIG (reference sequence). There are 14 residues in the CDR3.

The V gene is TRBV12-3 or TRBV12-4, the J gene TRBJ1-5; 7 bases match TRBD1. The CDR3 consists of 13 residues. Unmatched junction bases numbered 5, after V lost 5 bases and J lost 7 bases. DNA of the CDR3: TGTGCCAGCAGTCGACAGGGTGAACAGCCCCAGCATTTT. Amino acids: CASSRQGEQPQHF.

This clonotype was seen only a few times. CDR3 sequence reads: CASSISLTLSGNTIYF. The CDR3 nucleotides read TGTGCCAGTAGTATTTCTCTGACATTGTCTGGAAACACCATATATTTT. The V gene is TRBV19, the J gene TRBJ1-3; no clear D. Trimming left V 3 bases short and J 1 base short, with 13 bases between. The length of the CDR3 is 16 residues. Per germline, CDR1 LNHDA and CDR2 SQIVND (reference sequence). The full variable domain, completed using reference TRBV19 and TRBJ1-3, is DGGITQSPKYLFRKEGQNVTLSCEQNLNHDAMYWYRQDPGQGLRLIYYSQIVNDFQKGDIAEGYSVSREKKESFPLTVTSAQKNPTAFYLCASSISLTLSGNTIYFGEGSWLTVV.

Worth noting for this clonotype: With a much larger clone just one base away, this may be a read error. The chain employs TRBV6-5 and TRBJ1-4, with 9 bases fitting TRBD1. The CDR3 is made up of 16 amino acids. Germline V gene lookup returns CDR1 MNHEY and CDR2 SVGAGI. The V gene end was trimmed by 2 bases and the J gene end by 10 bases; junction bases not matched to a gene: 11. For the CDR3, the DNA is TGTGCCAGCAGTTACGTTCCAGACAGGGGGTTTGCAAAACTGTTTTTT. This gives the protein CASSYVPDRGFAKLFF.

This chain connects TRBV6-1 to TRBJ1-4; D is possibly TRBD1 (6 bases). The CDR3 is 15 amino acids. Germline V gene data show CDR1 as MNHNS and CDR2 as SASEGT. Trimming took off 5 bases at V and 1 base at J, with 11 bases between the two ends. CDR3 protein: CASSRSRGTNEKLFF. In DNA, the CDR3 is TGTGCCAGCAGTAGGAGCAGGGGAACTAATGAAAAACTGTTTTTT.

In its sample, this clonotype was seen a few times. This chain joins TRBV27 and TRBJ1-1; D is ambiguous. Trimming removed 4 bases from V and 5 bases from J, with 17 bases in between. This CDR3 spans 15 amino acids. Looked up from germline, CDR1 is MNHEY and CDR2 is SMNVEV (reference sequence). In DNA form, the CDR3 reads TGTGCCAGCAGTTGGGCTGACCCAGAGACAACTGAAGCTTTCTTT. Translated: CASSWADPETTEAFF.

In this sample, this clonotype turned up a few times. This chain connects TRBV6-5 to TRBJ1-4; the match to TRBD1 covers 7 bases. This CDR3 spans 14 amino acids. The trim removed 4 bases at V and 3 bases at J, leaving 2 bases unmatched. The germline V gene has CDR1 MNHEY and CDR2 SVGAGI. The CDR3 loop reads CASSLTGANEKLFF. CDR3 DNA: TGTGCCAGCAGTTTAACAGGGGCTAATGAAAAACTGTTTTTT.

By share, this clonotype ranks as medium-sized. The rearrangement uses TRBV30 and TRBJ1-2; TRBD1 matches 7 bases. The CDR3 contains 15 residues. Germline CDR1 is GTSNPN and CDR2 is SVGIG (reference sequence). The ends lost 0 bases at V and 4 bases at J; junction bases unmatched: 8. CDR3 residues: CAWSVQDRWLYGYTF. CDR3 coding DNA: TGTGCCTGGAGTGTACAGGACAGGTGGCTCTATGGCTACACCTTC.

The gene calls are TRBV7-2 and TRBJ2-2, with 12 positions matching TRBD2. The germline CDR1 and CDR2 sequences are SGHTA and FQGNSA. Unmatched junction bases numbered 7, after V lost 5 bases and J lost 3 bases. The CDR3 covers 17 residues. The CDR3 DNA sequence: TGTGCCAGCAGCCTTATGACTAGCGGGGGTTACACCGGGGAGCTGTTTTTT. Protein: CASSLMTSGGYTGELFF.

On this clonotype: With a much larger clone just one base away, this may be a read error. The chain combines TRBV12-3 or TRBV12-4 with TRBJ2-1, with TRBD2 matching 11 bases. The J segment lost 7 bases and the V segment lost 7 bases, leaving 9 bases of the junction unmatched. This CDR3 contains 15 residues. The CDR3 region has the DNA TGTGCCAGCATTAGCGGGGGGGGCATGTGGAATGAGCAGTTCTTC. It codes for CASISGGGMWNEQFF.

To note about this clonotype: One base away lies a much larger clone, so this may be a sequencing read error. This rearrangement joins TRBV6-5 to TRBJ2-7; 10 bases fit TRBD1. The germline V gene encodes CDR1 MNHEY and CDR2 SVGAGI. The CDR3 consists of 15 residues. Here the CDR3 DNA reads TGTGCCAGCAGTGCACTGCCGGGACAGGGGTACGAGCATTACTTC. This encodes CASSALPGQGYEHYF.

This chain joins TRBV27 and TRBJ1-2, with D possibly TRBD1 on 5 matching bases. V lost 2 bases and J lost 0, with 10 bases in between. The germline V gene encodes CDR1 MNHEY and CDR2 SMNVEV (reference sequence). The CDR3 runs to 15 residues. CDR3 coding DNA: TGTGCCAGCAGTTTAATGCAGGGCGCTAACTATGGCTACACCTTC. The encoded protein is CASSLMQGANYGYTF.

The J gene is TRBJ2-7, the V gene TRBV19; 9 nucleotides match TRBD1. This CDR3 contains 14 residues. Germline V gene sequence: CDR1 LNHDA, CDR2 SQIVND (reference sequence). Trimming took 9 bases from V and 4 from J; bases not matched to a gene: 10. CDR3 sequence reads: CARSTGTGLYEQYF. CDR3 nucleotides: TGTGCCAGGTCTACCGGGACAGGGTTGTACGAGCAGTACTTC. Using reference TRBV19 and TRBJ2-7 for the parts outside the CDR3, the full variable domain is DGGITQSPKYLFRKEGQNVTLSCEQNLNHDAMYWYRQDPGQGLRLIYYSQIVNDFQKGDIAEGYSVSREKKESFPLTVTSAQKNPTAFYLCARSTGTGLYEQYFGPGTRLTVT.